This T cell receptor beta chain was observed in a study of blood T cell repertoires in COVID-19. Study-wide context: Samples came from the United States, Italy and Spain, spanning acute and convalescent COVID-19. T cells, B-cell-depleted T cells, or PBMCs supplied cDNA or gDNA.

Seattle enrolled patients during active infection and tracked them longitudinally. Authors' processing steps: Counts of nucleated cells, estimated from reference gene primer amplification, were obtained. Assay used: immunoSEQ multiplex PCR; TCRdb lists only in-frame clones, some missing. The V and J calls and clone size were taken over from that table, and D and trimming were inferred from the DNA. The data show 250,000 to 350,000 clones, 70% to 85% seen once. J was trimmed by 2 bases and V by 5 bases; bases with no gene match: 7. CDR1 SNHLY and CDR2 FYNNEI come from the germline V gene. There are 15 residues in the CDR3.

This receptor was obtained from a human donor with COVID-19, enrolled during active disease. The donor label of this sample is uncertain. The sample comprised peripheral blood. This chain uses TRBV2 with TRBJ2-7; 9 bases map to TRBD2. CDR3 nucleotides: TGTGCCAGCAGTTCGGGACTAGCAGCACCCTACGAGCAGTACTTC. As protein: CASSSGLAAPYEQYF.